The clone carrying this TCR beta chain occurred many times. The record originates from a study of T cells in Graves' hyperthyroidism and ophthalmopathy. The V gene end was trimmed by 4 bases and the J gene end by 3 bases; junction bases not matched to a gene: 7. Per germline, CDR1 SGDLS and CDR2 YYNGEE. CDR3 length: 15 residues. The investigators amplified TCR beta CDR3 regions from RNA transcripts. Researchers ran a first-round RT-PCR on the TCR CDR3 using the HTBI primer set. MiXCR, applied by TCRdb to the multiplex PCR reads, yields one record per CDR3 protein. The sample holds roughly 49,000 distinct CDR3 sequences; approximately 50% are singletons and the top ten take about 35%.

The specimen was peripheral blood or thyroid tissue (not recorded which). The clonotype was recovered from a man in his late teens or twenties with Graves' hyperthyroidism. The chain employs TRBV9 and TRBJ1-2; 9 bases are a match to TRBD1. CDR3 residues: CASSTRGQGHYGYTF. The CDR3 nucleotides are TGTGCCAGCAGCACCCGAGGACAGGGGCACTATGGCTACACCTTC.